This TCR beta chain was captured by sequencing in a study of blood T cell repertoires in COVID-19. Whole-study context: Samples taken during acute and convalescent COVID-19 were collected in the United States, Italy and Spain.

The germline V gene has CDR1 ENHRY and CDR2 SYGVKD. V gave up 6 bases and J gave up 1 base, with 12 bases separating them. The CDR3 is made up of 15 amino acids. The table came from immunoSEQ multiplex PCR; TCRdb's copy has only in-frame clones and leaves some out. The sample gives 200,000 or so clones, about four fifths of which show up once; about 4.6% is in the top ten. This TCR was recovered from a woman in her fifties or sixties who had been exposed to COVID-19. The rearrangement joins TRBV10-3 to TRBJ2-2; D might be TRBD1 (6 bases). Sequenced input: PBMCs or T cells enriched from blood (not recorded which). The CDR3 spells CAIRSLTGNTGELFF. CDR3 sequence (DNA): TGTGCCATCAGATCCTTGACAGGGAACACCGGGGAGCTGTTTTTT.